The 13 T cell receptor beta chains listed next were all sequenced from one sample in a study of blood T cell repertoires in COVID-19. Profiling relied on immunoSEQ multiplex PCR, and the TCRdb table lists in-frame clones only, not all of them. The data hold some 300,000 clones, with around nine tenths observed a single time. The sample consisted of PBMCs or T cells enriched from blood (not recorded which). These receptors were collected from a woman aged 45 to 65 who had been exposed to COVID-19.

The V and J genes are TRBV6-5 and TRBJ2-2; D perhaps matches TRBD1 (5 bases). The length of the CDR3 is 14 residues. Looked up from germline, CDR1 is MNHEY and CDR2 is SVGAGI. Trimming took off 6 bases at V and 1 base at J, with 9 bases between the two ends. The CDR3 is CASRPTVNTGELFF. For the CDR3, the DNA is TGTGCCAGCAGGCCGACAGTGAACACCGGGGAGCTGTTTTTT.

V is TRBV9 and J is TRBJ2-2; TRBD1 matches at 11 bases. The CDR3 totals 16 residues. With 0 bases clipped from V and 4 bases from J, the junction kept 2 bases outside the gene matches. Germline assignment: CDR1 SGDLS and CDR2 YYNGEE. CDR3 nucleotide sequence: TGTGCCAGCAGCGTAGGTGGGACAGGGGGCACCGGGGAGCTGTTTTTT. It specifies CASSVGGTGGTGELFF.

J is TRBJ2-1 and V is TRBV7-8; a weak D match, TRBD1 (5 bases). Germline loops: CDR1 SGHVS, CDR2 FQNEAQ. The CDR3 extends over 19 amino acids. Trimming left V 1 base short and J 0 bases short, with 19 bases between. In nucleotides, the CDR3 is TGTGCCAGCAGCTTAGGGGGCTCTACAGGCGCCAGCTCCTACAATGAGCAGTTCTTC. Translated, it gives CASSLGGSTGASSYNEQFF.

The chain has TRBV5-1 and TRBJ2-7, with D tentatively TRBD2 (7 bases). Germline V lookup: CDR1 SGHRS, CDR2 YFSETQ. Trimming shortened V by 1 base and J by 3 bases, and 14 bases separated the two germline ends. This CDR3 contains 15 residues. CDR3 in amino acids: CASSLHGGQVYEQYF. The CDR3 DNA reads TGCGCCAGCAGCTTGCACGGGGGGCAAGTCTACGAGCAGTACTTC.

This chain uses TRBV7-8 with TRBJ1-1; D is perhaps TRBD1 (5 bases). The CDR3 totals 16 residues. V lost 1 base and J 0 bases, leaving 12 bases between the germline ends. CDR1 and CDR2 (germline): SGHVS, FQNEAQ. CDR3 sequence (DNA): TGTGCCAGCAGCTTAGTAAGGGGCGGTATGAACACTGAAGCTTTCTTT. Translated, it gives CASSLVRGGMNTEAFF.

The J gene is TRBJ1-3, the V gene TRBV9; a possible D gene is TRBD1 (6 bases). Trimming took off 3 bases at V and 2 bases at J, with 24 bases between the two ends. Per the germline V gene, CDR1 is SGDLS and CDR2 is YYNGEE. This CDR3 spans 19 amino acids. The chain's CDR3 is CASSDLNRDGIATGNTIYF. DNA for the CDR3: TGTGCCAGCAGCGACCTCAACAGGGATGGTATAGCGACTGGAAACACCATATATTTT.

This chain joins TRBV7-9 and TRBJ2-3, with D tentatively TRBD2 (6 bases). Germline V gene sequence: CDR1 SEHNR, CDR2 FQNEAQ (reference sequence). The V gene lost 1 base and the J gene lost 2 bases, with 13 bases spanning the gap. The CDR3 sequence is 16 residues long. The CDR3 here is CASSLVRGGTTDTQYF. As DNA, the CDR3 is TGTGCCAGCAGCTTAGTTCGGGGCGGGACCACAGATACGCAGTATTTT.

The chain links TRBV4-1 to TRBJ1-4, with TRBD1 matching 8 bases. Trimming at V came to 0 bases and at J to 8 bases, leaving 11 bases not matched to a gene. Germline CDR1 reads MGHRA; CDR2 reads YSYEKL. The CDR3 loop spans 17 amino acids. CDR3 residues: CASSQDLGRGQLEKLFF. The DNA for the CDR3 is TGCGCCAGCAGCCAAGATTTGGGCAGGGGGCAGCTCGAAAAACTGTTTTTT.

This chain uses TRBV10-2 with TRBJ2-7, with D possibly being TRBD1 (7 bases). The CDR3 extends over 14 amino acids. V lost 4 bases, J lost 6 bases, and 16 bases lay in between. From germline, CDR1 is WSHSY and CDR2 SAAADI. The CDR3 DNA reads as TGCGCCAGCAGTGTTGGCAGGGGGGAGTTCGAGCAGTACTTC. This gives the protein CASSVGRGEFEQYF.

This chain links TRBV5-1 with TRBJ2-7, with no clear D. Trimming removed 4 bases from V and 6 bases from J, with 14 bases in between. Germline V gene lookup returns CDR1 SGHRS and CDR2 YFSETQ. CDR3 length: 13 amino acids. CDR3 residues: CASSPRLGSEQYF. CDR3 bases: TGCGCCAGCAGCCCGAGACTCGGGTCCGAGCAGTACTTC. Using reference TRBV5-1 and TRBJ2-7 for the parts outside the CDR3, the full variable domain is KAGVTQTPRYLIKTRGQQVTLSCSPISGHRSVSWYQQTPGQGLQFLFEYFSETQRNKGNFPGRFSGRQFSNSRSEMNVSTLELGDSALYLCASSPRLGSEQYFGPGTRLTVT.

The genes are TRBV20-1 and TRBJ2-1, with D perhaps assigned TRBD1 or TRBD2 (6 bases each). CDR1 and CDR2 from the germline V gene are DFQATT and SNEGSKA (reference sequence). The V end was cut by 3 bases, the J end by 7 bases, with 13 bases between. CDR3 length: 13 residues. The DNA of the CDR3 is TGCAGTGCTAGTGGGGGGCTCGGGAATGAGCAGTTCTTC. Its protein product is CSASGGLGNEQFF.

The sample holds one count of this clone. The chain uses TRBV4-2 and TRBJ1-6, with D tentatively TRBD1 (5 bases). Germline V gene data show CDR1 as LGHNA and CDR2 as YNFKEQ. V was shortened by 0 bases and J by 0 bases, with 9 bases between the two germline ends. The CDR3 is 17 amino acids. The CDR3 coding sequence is TGTGCCAGCAGCCAAGAGTGGGGCAGCTCCTATAATTCACCCCTCCACTTT. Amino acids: CASSQEWGSSYNSPLHF.

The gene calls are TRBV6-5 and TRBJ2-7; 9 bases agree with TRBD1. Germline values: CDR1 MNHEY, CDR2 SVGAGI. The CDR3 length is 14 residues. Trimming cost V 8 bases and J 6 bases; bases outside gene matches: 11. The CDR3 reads CASGYRGQLGEQYF. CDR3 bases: TGTGCCAGCGGATACAGGGGGCAGTTGGGCGAGCAGTACTTC.